A selection of T cell receptor beta chains follows, all from one sample in a study of Ad26.COV2.S vaccination and SARS-CoV-2 variants. Assay: immunoSEQ multiplex PCR; the TCRdb copy retains only in-frame clones and omits some. This sample yields about 350,000 clones, of which 80% to 90% are seen a single time; around 10% belongs to the top ten. The sequenced sample was peripheral blood, obtained in a trial of Ad26.COV2.S vaccine versus placebo. These TCRs come from a person between 18 and 65 years old who received the Ad26.COV2.S COVID-19 vaccine or a placebo. Each CDR3 is given with its conserved first and last residue. Fields, in order: clone size, D gene, V gene, J gene, CDR3 protein, CDR3 DNA. The D gene is left open where the match is weak. Clone size is stated in some rows and not others, as once, few, many or a class when expanded.

-	TRBD1	TRBV4-3	TRBJ2-6	CASSQDGTGLGANVLTF	TGCGCCAGCAGCCAAGATGGGACAGGGTTAGGGGCCAACGTCCTGACTTTC
-	TRBD1	TRBV19	TRBJ2-1	CASSPRDRSNEQFF	TGTGCCAGTAGCCCGAGGGACAGAAGCAATGAGCAGTTCTTC
few	-	TRBV15	TRBJ2-7	CATSRDSYEQYF	TGTGCCACCAGCAGAGATTCCTACGAGCAGTACTTC
-	-	TRBV28	TRBJ2-7	CASSPRGAGEQYF	TGTGCCAGCAGTCCCCGGGGGGCGGGGGAGCAGTACTTC
once	-	TRBV10-3	TRBJ2-5	CAISFSSGGETQYF	TGTGCCATCAGTTTTAGCTCGGGTGGGGAGACCCAGTACTTC
-	-	TRBV7-2	TRBJ2-7	CASAAYYEQYF	TGTGCCAGCGCGGCTTACTACGAGCAGTACTTC
-	-	TRBV18	TRBJ2-5	CASSPGVRAETQYF	TGTGCCAGCTCACCAGGGGTAAGGGCTGAGACCCAGTACTTC
-	-	TRBV25-1	TRBJ1-1	CASSELNTEAFF	TGTGCCAGCAGTGAACTGAACACTGAAGCTTTCTTT
-	TRBD1	TRBV28	TRBJ2-1	CASSLPPRQGFLYNEQFF	TGTGCCAGCAGTTTACCTCCCCGACAGGGTTTTCTCTACAATGAGCAGTTCTTC
-	-	TRBV9	TRBJ1-2	CASSHNLQGGDGYTF	TGTGCCAGCAGTCACAATCTACAGGGAGGTGATGGCTACACCTTC
few	TRBD2	TRBV4-2	TRBJ2-2	CASSQGLADNTGELFF	TGTGCCAGCAGCCAAGGGCTAGCGGATAACACCGGGGAGCTGTTTTTT
-	TRBD2	TRBV9	TRBJ2-1	CASSVGTSGGYNEQFF	TGTGCCAGCAGCGTAGGGACTAGCGGGGGGTACAATGAGCAGTTCTTC
-	TRBD2	TRBV7-9	TRBJ2-3	CASSRPGLAGIDTQYF	TGTGCCAGCAGCCGACCGGGACTAGCGGGGATAGATACGCAGTATTTT
-	-	TRBV6-2/TRBV6-3	TRBJ2-7	CASSSGSLEQYF	TGTGCCAGCAGTTCTGGGAGTCTCGAGCAGTACTTC
-	-	TRBV6-2/TRBV6-3	TRBJ2-1	CASSGGLGHSEQFF	TGTGCCAGCAGTGGGGGACTCGGGCACAGTGAGCAGTTCTTC
few	-	TRBV28	TRBJ1-5	CASSLIQLEKPQHF	TGTGCCAGCAGTTTAATACAATTGGAGAAGCCCCAGCATTTT
-	-	TRBV19	TRBJ1-6	CASSIQGSSYNSPLHF	TGTGCCAGTAGTATCCAGGGGAGCTCCTATAATTCACCCCTCCACTTT
-	-	TRBV4-1	TRBJ1-5	CASSREHFNQPQHF	TGCGCCAGCAGCCGAGAACACTTCAATCAGCCCCAGCATTTT
-	-	TRBV30	TRBJ1-4	CAWSVPWATANEKLFF	TGTGCCTGGAGTGTACCCTGGGCAACAGCTAATGAAAAACTGTTTTTT
-	-	TRBV19	TRBJ2-2	CASSISREYGELFF	TGTGCCAGTAGTATAAGCAGGGAGTACGGGGAGCTGTTTTTT
-	TRBD1	TRBV5-1	TRBJ1-1	CASSSRTGGGMNTEAFF	TGCGCCAGCAGCTCCAGGACAGGGGGAGGCATGAACACTGAAGCTTTCTTT
-	-	TRBV14	TRBJ2-7	CASSQDQVRGSYEQYF	TGTGCCAGCAGCCAAGATCAAGTCCGGGGTTCCTACGAGCAGTACTTC
-	TRBD2	TRBV28	TRBJ2-1	CASSPRLAGYNEQFF	TGTGCCAGCAGTCCCCGTCTAGCGGGGTACAATGAGCAGTTCTTC
-	-	TRBV11-2	TRBJ2-2	CASMGQLQGWAGELFF	TGTGCCAGCATGGGACAATTACAGGGTTGGGCCGGGGAGCTGTTTTTT
-	TRBD2	TRBV4-1	TRBJ2-7	CASSQDSRGGDYEQYF	TGCGCCAGCAGCCAAGATTCCCGGGGAGGGGACTACGAGCAGTACTTC
few	-	TRBV7-2	TRBJ1-4	CASSLITGGRNEKLFF	TGTGCCAGCAGCTTAATAACGGGGGGGCGAAATGAAAAACTGTTTTTT
-	TRBD1	TRBV18	TRBJ1-3	CASSPSRGANTIYF	TGTGCCAGCTCACCATCCAGGGGGGCAAACACCATATATTTT
-	TRBD2	TRBV7-8	TRBJ2-1	CASSLALGGTNEQFF	TGTGCCAGCAGCTTAGCGTTGGGAGGGACCAATGAGCAGTTCTTC
-	-	TRBV19	TRBJ2-3	CASKAGGIADTQYF	TGTGCCAGTAAGGCGGGCGGGATCGCAGATACGCAGTATTTT
-	-	TRBV19	TRBJ1-1	CASSGPRGVRFMNTEAFF	TGTGCCAGTAGTGGCCCTCGGGGCGTCCGCTTTATGAACACTGAAGCTTTCTTT
-	-	TRBV10-3	TRBJ2-7	CAISERAEQYF	TGTGCCATCAGTGAGAGGGCGGAGCAGTACTTC
-	-	TRBV5-1	TRBJ1-6	CASSFGGVGNHSPLHF	TGCGCCAGCAGTTTTGGCGGGGTGGGTAATCATTCACCCCTCCACTTT
few	TRBD1	TRBV2	TRBJ2-7	CASSEVDRLRDEQYF	TGTGCCAGCAGTGAAGTGGACAGGCTCAGGGACGAGCAGTACTTC
once	TRBD2	TRBV19	TRBJ2-7	CASSILAGAGYEQYF	TGTGCCAGTAGTATTCTAGCGGGAGCTGGGTACGAGCAGTACTTC
-	-	TRBV7-7	TRBJ1-2	CASTHLWSNYGYTF	TGTGCTAGCACCCACTTATGGTCAAACTATGGCTACACCTTC
-	TRBD1	TRBV28	TRBJ2-5	CASSLVGDSLKRPQYF	TGTGCCAGCAGTTTGGTAGGGGACAGCCTCAAGAGACCCCAGTACTTC
-	-	TRBV24-1	TRBJ2-1	CATSDPMWGDSTYNEQFF	TGTGCCACCAGTGATCCTATGTGGGGGGACTCCACCTACAATGAGCAGTTCTTC
-	-	TRBV12-3/TRBV12-4	TRBJ1-2	CASSLAVSYGYTF	TGTGCCAGCAGTTTAGCTGTATCCTATGGCTACACCTTC
-	-	TRBV29-1	TRBJ2-7	CSVEGPGPYEQYF	TGCAGCGTTGAAGGGCCGGGACCTTACGAGCAGTACTTC
-	-	TRBV11-2	TRBJ2-1	CASSQQGWEQFF	TGTGCCAGCAGCCAACAGGGTTGGGAGCAGTTCTTC
-	-	TRBV6-2/TRBV6-3	TRBJ2-2	CASSYGRADGELFF	TGTGCCAGCAGTTACGGGCGGGCGGACGGGGAGCTGTTTTTT
-	TRBD1	TRBV2	TRBJ2-3	CASSWTGTTDTQYF	TGTGCCAGCAGTTGGACAGGGACGACAGATACGCAGTATTTT
-	TRBD2	TRBV6-6	TRBJ2-4	CASSVSGGAGNIQYF	TGTGCCAGCAGCGTCAGCGGGGGGGCCGGTAACATTCAGTACTTC
-	TRBD1	TRBV28	TRBJ1-4	CASSISGTGYEKLFF	TGTGCCAGCAGTATCTCTGGGACAGGGTATGAAAAACTGTTTTTT
-	-	TRBV5-1	TRBJ2-7	CASSFAPASGEQYF	TGCGCCAGCAGCTTTGCCCCAGCCTCGGGCGAGCAGTACTTC
once	TRBD2	TRBV13	TRBJ2-1	CASSLVGLAGGNEQFF	TGTGCCAGCAGCTTAGTAGGGCTAGCGGGGGGCAATGAGCAGTTCTTC
-	-	TRBV28	TRBJ1-2	CASSSAGQNNYGYTF	TGTGCCAGCAGTTCCGCCGGACAGAATAACTATGGCTACACCTTC
few	TRBD1	TRBV27	TRBJ1-2	CASSFGTGGLYGYTF	TGTGCCAGCAGTTTCGGGACAGGGGGCCTCTATGGCTACACCTTC
-	-	TRBV4-3	TRBJ2-2	CASSQGGAQTGELFF	TGCGCCAGCAGCCAAGGGGGGGCGCAAACCGGGGAGCTGTTTTTT
-	-	TRBV18	TRBJ1-1	CASSPSRAEAFF	TGTGCCAGCTCACCATCCAGGGCTGAAGCTTTCTTT
once	TRBD1	TRBV2	TRBJ1-4	CASSVGQGVGKLFF	TGTGCCAGCAGTGTCGGACAGGGGGTTGGAAAACTGTTTTTT
-	-	TRBV7-9	TRBJ2-5	CASSLGLVPQETQYF	TGTGCCAGCAGCTTAGGTCTAGTCCCCCAAGAGACCCAGTACTTC
-	-	TRBV28	TRBJ2-1	CASTLGGGASYNEQFF	TGTGCCAGCACCCTAGGAGGGGGCGCGTCCTACAATGAGCAGTTCTTC
-	TRBD2	TRBV28	TRBJ2-7	CASSLTRLAGLAYEQYF	TGTGCCAGCAGTTTAACCCGACTAGCGGGCTTGGCCTACGAGCAGTACTTC